The clone carrying this T cell receptor (beta chain) was seen repeatedly, ten times or more. The CDR3 runs to 15 residues. V lost 0 bases, J lost 3 bases, and 5 bases stayed unmatched. The V gene's germline CDR1 is SQVTM and CDR2 ANQGSEA. This entry belongs to a study of blood T cells in healthy people across ages. Primed by a sample-barcoded 5' primer and a J-beta primer mix, a second PCR proceeded for 7 to 11 cycles. One entry per CDR3 protein results from TCRdb running MiXCR on the 5' RACE reads. The sample holds about 1 million distinct CDR3 sequences, more than 40% seen once. The clonotype comes from an older woman in good health. The sequencing input was blood. This chain connects TRBV29-1 to TRBJ2-1; 7 bases agree with TRBD2. The chain's CDR3 is CSVEDRGRRYNEQFF. DNA for the CDR3: TGCAGCGTTGAAGATCGCGGGAGACGCTACAATGAGCAGTTCTTC.